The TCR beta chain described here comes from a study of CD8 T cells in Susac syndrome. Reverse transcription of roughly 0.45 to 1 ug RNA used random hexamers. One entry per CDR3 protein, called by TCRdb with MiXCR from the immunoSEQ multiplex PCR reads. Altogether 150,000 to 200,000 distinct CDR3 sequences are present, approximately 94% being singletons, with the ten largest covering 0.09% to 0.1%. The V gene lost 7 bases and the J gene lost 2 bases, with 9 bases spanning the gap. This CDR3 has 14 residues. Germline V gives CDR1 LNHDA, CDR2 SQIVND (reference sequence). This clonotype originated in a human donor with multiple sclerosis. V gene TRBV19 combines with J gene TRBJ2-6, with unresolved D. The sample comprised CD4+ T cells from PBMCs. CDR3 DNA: TGTGCCAGTACCAAGGTCACTGGGGCCAACGTCCTGACTTTC. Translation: CASTKVTGANVLTF.